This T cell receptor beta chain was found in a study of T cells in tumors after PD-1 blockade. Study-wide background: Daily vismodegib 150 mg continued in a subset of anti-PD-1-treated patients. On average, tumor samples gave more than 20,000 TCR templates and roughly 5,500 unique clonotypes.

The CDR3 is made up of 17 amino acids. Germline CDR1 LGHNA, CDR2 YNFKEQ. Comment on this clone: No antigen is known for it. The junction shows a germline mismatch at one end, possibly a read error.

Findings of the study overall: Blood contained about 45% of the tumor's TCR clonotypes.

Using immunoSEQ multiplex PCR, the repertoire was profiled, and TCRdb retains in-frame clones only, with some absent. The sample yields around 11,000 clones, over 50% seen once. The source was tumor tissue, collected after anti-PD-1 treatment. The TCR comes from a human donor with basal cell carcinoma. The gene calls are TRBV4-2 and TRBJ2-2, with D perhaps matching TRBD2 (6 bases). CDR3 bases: TGTGCCAGCAGCCAGGGGACGGCTTGGATGAGAGGGCGGGGAGCTGTTTTT. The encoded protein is CASSQGTAWMRGRGAVF.